The 25 T cell receptor beta chains below come from one sample, sequenced in a study of blood T cell repertoires in COVID-19. Method: immunoSEQ multiplex PCR; TCRdb's copy keeps in-frame clones and lacks some. Counted here are tens of thousands of clones, around nine tenths occurring once; the ten biggest clones make up almost 8%. The sequenced sample consisted of peripheral blood. These receptors came from a man aged 45-65 years with acute or convalescent COVID-19.

The chain employs TRBV7-3 and TRBJ1-1, with D possibly being TRBD1 (5 bases). This CDR3 is 13 amino acids long. Per the germline V gene, CDR1 is SGHTA and CDR2 is FQGTGA. Trimming removed 5 bases at V and 6 bases at J, with 13 bases between. Written as DNA, the CDR3 is TGTGCCAGCAGCCCCCAGGGTGTTGCTGAAGCTTTCTTT. Encoded protein: CASSPQGVAEAFF.

V usage is TRBV7-8 and J usage is TRBJ2-1; tentatively, D is TRBD2 (6 bases). Germline V gives CDR1 SGHVS, CDR2 FQNEAQ. V was cut by 5 bases and J by 10 bases, with 12 bases left in between. The CDR3 is made up of 12 amino acids. CDR3 amino acids: CASSAQRGEQFF. CDR3 nucleotides: TGTGCCAGCAGCGCCCAACGGGGGGAGCAGTTCTTC.

V is TRBV5-1 and J is TRBJ2-7; TRBD2 matches at 7 bases. Germline V gene lookup returns CDR1 SGHRS and CDR2 YFSETQ. With 1 base clipped from V and 2 bases from J, the junction kept 6 bases outside the gene matches. The CDR3 covers 15 residues. In nucleotides, the CDR3 is TGCGCCAGCAGCTTGACGAGCGGGGTAACCTACGAGCAGTACTTC. Its translation: CASSLTSGVTYEQYF.

The rearrangement links TRBV3-1 (or the pseudogene TRBV3-2) to TRBJ1-4, with 9 bases aligning to TRBD1. Germline V lookup: CDR1 LGHDT, CDR2 YNNKEL (reference sequence). The CDR3 has 16 amino acids. With V trimmed by 4 bases and J by 5 bases, 8 bases remained unmatched. The CDR3 coding sequence is TGTGCCAGCAGCCCCGGACAGGGGAGTAAAAATGAAAAACTGTTTTTT. Residues: CASSPGQGSKNEKLFF.

The V call is TRBV7-9, the J call TRBJ2-4; D is possibly TRBD1 (5 bases). Germline CDR1 is SEHNR and CDR2 is FQNEAQ (reference sequence). This CDR3 is built from 12 residues. V lost 11 bases and J lost 2, with 10 bases in between. The DNA for the CDR3 is TGTGCCGCCCAGGGTTCCAAAAACATTCAGTACTTC. Amino acid sequence: CAAQGSKNIQYF.

The chain links TRBV7-8 to TRBJ2-5; 10 bases line up with TRBD2. V was clipped by 2 bases and J by 5 bases; unmatched bases: 11. From germline, CDR1 is SGHVS and CDR2 FQNEAQ. The CDR3 totals 17 residues. The chain's CDR3 is CASSLTAGGQVFETQYF. The CDR3 DNA sequence: TGTGCCAGCAGCTTAACAGCGGGGGGGCAAGTGTTTGAGACCCAGTACTTC.

The rearrangement uses TRBV11-2 and TRBJ2-2, with 7 bases fitting TRBD1. The V gene end was trimmed by 3 bases and the J gene end by 1 base; junction bases not matched to a gene: 5. There are 16 residues in the CDR3. Germline CDR1 SGHAT, CDR2 FQNNGV. CDR3 in DNA: TGTGCCAGCAGCTTCCCGTGGACAGGGAACACCGGGGAGCTGTTTTTT. Translated: CASSFPWTGNTGELFF.

The gene calls are TRBV19 and TRBJ1-1, with 7 bases matching TRBD1. The germline CDR1 and CDR2 sequences are LNHDA and SQIVND (reference sequence). Germline trimming cut 5 bases from V and 1 base from J; bases unmatched to any gene: 4. This CDR3 has 14 residues. The CDR3 loop is CASSVAGGNTEAFF. CDR3 bases: TGTGCCAGTAGTGTGGCAGGGGGGAACACTGAAGCTTTCTTT.

This clone is a singleton in its sample. The rearrangement joins TRBV18 to TRBJ1-2, with D possibly being TRBD1 (6 bases). This CDR3 is 15 amino acids long. Germline-derived CDR1 and CDR2 are KGHSH and LQKENI. The V end lost 5 bases, the J end lost 4 bases, and 17 bases lay between the germline ends. CDR3 sequence (DNA): TGTGCCAGCTCATCGAACAGGGATCCTTCCTATGGCTACACCTTC. Protein sequence: CASSSNRDPSYGYTF.

The rearrangement links TRBV12-3 or TRBV12-4 to TRBJ1-1; D is uncertain. CDR3 length: 13 amino acids. Trimming left V 8 bases short and J 5 bases short, with 15 bases between. The CDR3: CASALGRYTEAFF. For the CDR3, the DNA is TGTGCCAGCGCTTTAGGGAGGTATACTGAAGCTTTCTTT.

The chain has TRBV2 and TRBJ1-1; perhaps TRBD1 as D (5 bases). The V gene lost 4 bases and the J gene lost 4 bases, with 10 bases spanning the gap. The CDR3 length is 13 residues. The germline V gene has CDR1 SNHLY and CDR2 FYNNEI. The CDR3 DNA reads TGTGCCAGCAGTGTCGGGCAGGGCACTGAAGCTTTCTTT. It is translated as CASSVGQGTEAFF.

V usage is TRBV3-1 (or the pseudogene TRBV3-2) and J usage is TRBJ1-1; 8 nucleotides match TRBD1. Germline CDR1 and CDR2: LGHDT and YNNKEL (reference sequence). J lost 1 base, V lost 4 bases, and 8 bases had no gene match. The CDR3 contains 16 residues. The CDR3: CASSPWTGRGNTEAFF. The CDR3 nucleotides read TGTGCCAGCAGCCCTTGGACAGGGCGGGGGAACACTGAAGCTTTCTTT.

The chain is built from TRBV10-3 and TRBJ2-3; 9 bases are shared with TRBD2. Germline loops: CDR1 ENHRY, CDR2 SYGVKD. J lost 2 bases, V lost 4 bases, and 7 bases had no gene match. CDR3 length: 16 amino acids. The CDR3 coding sequence is TGTGCCATCAGTGTGAACCCTAGCGGGACCACAGATACGCAGTATTTT. This sequence encodes CAISVNPSGTTDTQYF.

This chain links TRBV15 with TRBJ1-2; 9 nucleotides agree with TRBD1. Trimming took 3 bases from V and 7 from J; bases not matched to a gene: 18. The CDR3 extends over 18 amino acids. The germline CDR1 and CDR2 sequences are LNHNV and YYDKDF (reference sequence). As DNA, the CDR3 is TGTGCCACCAGCAGCGGGGGGATACTACAGGGGGCAGCTATTGGCTACACCTTC. Translation gives CATSSGGILQGAAIGYTF.

The rearrangement joins TRBV27 to TRBJ2-7; 9 bases agree with TRBD1. Germline CDR1 is MNHEY and CDR2 is SMNVEV (reference sequence). The CDR3 is 13 residues long. Trimming removed 7 bases from V and 7 bases from J; junction bases left unmatched: 8. As DNA, the CDR3 is TGTGCCAGCAATACCGGGACAGGGAGGGAGCAGTACTTC. Protein sequence: CASNTGTGREQYF.

This clone was detected once. This chain links TRBV25-1 with TRBJ1-1; D is undetermined. This CDR3 has 12 residues. Looked up from germline, CDR1 is MGHDK and CDR2 is SYGVNS. Trimming shortened V by 2 bases and J by 5 bases, and 6 bases separated the two germline ends. CDR3: CASSEMYTEAFF. CDR3 nucleotides: TGTGCCAGCAGTGAAATGTATACTGAAGCTTTCTTT.

The chain recombines TRBV10-1 with TRBJ1-1; D unclear. This CDR3 is built from 13 residues. The germline CDR1 and CDR2 sequences are WNHNN and SYGVQD (reference sequence). The ends were cut back, 0 bases at V and 4 bases at J, with 6 bases in the middle. The CDR3 nucleotides are TGCGCCAGCAGTGAGTCCCCTAGCACTGAAGCTTTCTTT. Protein sequence: CASSESPSTEAFF.

V gene TRBV28 combines with J gene TRBJ1-2; possible D gene TRBD1, 5 bases. The CDR3 totals 13 residues. CDR1 is MDHEN and CDR2 is SYDVKM in the germline V gene. Trimming took 2 bases from V and 8 from J, leaving 12 bases between them. Here the CDR3 reads CASSLLRDLGYTF. The CDR3 DNA reads as TGTGCCAGCAGTTTACTAAGGGACTTAGGCTACACCTTC.

The J gene is TRBJ2-5, the V gene TRBV5-1, with 8 positions matching TRBD1. Germline CDR1 SGHRS, CDR2 YFSETQ. The CDR3 runs to 17 residues. After removal of 0 bases from V and 4 bases from J, the junction contained 11 bases not matched to a gene. The CDR3 DNA is TGCGCCAGCAGCTTGGGGGGTCTGACAGGGGCCGCAGAGACCCAGTACTTC. The encoded protein is CASSLGGLTGAAETQYF.

This chain links TRBV2 with TRBJ1-4; D uncertain. Trimming stripped 0 bases from V and 3 bases from J, with 8 bases between. In germline, CDR1 is SNHLY, CDR2 FYNNEI. The CDR3 runs to 15 residues. This CDR3 is CASSEARRANEKLFF. The CDR3 region has the DNA TGTGCCAGCAGTGAAGCCCGGAGAGCTAATGAAAAACTGTTTTTT.

This clone occurred a few times. V and J are TRBV28 and TRBJ2-1; tentative D call: TRBD2 (6 bases). CDR1 and CDR2 (germline): MDHEN, SYDVKM. This CDR3 has 15 residues. With 5 bases removed from V and 7 bases from J, the gap between germline ends came to 18 bases. The CDR3 here is CASSPPLGGTNEQFF. The CDR3 DNA reads TGTGCCAGCAGTCCCCCGTTGGGGGGAACGAATGAGCAGTTCTTC.

This clone was seen a few times. The chain has TRBV6-4 and TRBJ2-3; TRBD2 matches at 8 bases. The junction had 6 bases not matched to a gene; V was cut back by 0 bases and J by 4 bases. CDR1 is MRHNA, CDR2 SNTAGT, per germline. This CDR3 is built from 16 residues. In nucleotides, the CDR3 is TGTGCCAGCAGTGACTCTCCCGGGGGGGTAGCAGATACGCAGTATTTT. Protein product: CASSDSPGGVADTQYF.

The rearrangement uses TRBV30 and TRBJ2-7, with 8 positions matching TRBD2. This CDR3 is 17 amino acids long. The junction had 14 bases not matched to a gene; V was cut back by 3 bases and J by 1 base. Germline CDR1 is GTSNPN and CDR2 is SVGIG (reference sequence). The CDR3 bases are TGTGCCTGGAGAAGGGCGGTAGCGGGACCAGCTTCCTACGAGCAGTACTTC. It encodes CAWRRAVAGPASYEQYF.

The chain couples TRBV5-5 to TRBJ2-2; 8 bases are shared with TRBD1. In germline, CDR1 is SGHKS, CDR2 YYEKEE (reference sequence). CDR3 size: 16 residues. J was trimmed by 2 bases and V by 4 bases; bases with no gene match: 7. The CDR3 DNA is TGTGCCAGCAGCCTGCAGACAGGGGATAACACCGGGGAGCTGTTTTTT. Protein sequence: CASSLQTGDNTGELFF.

This clone came up once. The V call is TRBV5-1, the J call TRBJ2-5; 12 nucleotides agree with TRBD2. The ends lost 0 bases at V and 4 bases at J; junction bases unmatched: 10. CDR1 and CDR2 from the germline V gene are SGHRS and YFSETQ. The CDR3 totals 18 residues. This CDR3 reads CASSLGSSGGAAGETQYF. CDR3 coding DNA: TGCGCCAGCAGCTTGGGGTCTAGCGGGGGGGCCGCCGGAGAGACCCAGTACTTC.